Shown below are 27 T cell receptor beta chains from a single sample sequenced in a study of tumor-infiltrating lymphocytes in primary liver carcinoma (dated by TCRdb to 2016 to 2017). Total RNA and DNA were co-extracted without cell sorting from around 20-30 mg of bulk tissue using the AllPrep DNA/RNA mini kit. The sequencing machine was an Illumina HiSeq 2500. Using a constant-region primer and ProtoScript II reverse transcriptase, TCRbeta-specific cDNA was reverse-transcribed from about 460 ng total RNA. Three nested multiplex PCR rounds, following a slightly modified ARM-PCR procedure, were used to build the TCRbeta libraries. Multiplex TRBV1-TRBV30 forward primers and a Cbeta reverse primer were used in the first two PCR rounds, each of which was run for around 10 cycles. In TCRdb, the public reads were trimmed at Q25 with fastp and aligned with MiXCR, with productive beta chains retained. Identical CDR3 protein sequences are pooled into one entry, listed with their most common genes and DNA. Present in this sample are about 97,000 distinct CDR3 sequences, 55% to 80% of which were seen just once. The ten biggest clones cover 9% to 15% of the sample.

The sequencing sample was made of liver tumor tissue from sampling region 2. The cell subset or site label here, explained by the study, means: tumor region T2, inferior pole. The source of these receptors is a woman aged 60-70 years with primary liver carcinoma and hepatitis B virus infection.

To note about this clonotype: One end of the junction is discordant with germline, which a read error may explain. The CDR3 is CASSPPGLAVHNEQLF. The DNA for the CDR3 is TGTGCTAGCAGTCCGCCGGGACTAGCAGTCCACAATGAGCAGTTATTC. The chain uses TRBV6-5 and TRBJ2-1; 9 nucleotides align to TRBD2. Germline V gene data show CDR1 as MNHEY and CDR2 as SVGAGI. The length of the CDR3 is 16 residues.

In regard to this clonotype: This may be a read error, as it is one base from a much larger clone. The V and J genes are TRBV7-9 and TRBJ2-5, with D perhaps being TRBD1 or TRBD2 (5 bases each). The CDR3 totals 15 residues. Germline V gene sequence: CDR1 SEHNR, CDR2 FQNEAQ (reference sequence). V gave up 1 base and J gave up 4 bases, with 13 bases separating them. CDR3 nucleotide sequence: TGTGCCAGCAGCTTAGAATGGGGCCGGGGAGAGACCCAGTACTTC. It translates to CASSLEWGRGETQYF.

Regarding this clonotype: A much larger clone sits a single nucleotide away, making a read error possible. The genes are TRBV5-1 and TRBJ2-3; TRBD2 agrees at 10 bases. This CDR3 has 16 amino acids. V was clipped by 4 bases and J by 4 bases; unmatched bases: 9. Germline CDR1 SGHRS, CDR2 YFSETQ. The CDR3 is CASSGTQAGGPDTQYF. CDR3 DNA: TGCGCCAGCAGCGGCACCCAAGCGGGAGGGCCAGATACGCAGTATTTT.

This chain links TRBV28 with TRBJ1-5; possibly TRBD1 for D (6 bases). Germline values: CDR1 MDHEN, CDR2 SYDVKM. Between the trimmed V and J ends, which lost 3 bases and 6 bases, there was a span of 9 bases. The CDR3 sequence is 13 residues long. For the CDR3, the DNA is TGTGCCAGCAGTTTTCCAGGGGCTCAGCCCCAGCATTTT. Translating gives CASSFPGAQPQHF.

The J gene is TRBJ2-2, the V gene TRBV6-1, with D unresolved. CDR3 length equals 15 residues. Deletions cut 8 bases from V and 9 bases from J, with 22 bases between. From germline, CDR1 is MNHNS and CDR2 SASEGT. The CDR3 bases are TGTGCCAGCGGAGTCACGTGGGTAAAACCCTGGGAGCTGTTTTTT. It yields the protein CASGVTWVKPWELFF.

A note on this clonotype: A much larger clonotype is one base distant, so this may be a read error. This chain uses TRBV5-1 with TRBJ2-7; the D gene is possibly TRBD1 (6 bases). The germline gives CDR1 SGHRS, CDR2 YFSETQ. This CDR3 is 14 amino acids long. The CDR3 reads CASCLDSLAYEQYF. The CDR3 bases are TGCGCCAGCTGCTTGGACAGCCTCGCCTACGAGCAGTACTTC.

This clonotype was observed at least ten times. This chain joins TRBV6-2 or TRBV6-3 and TRBJ2-7; D perhaps matches TRBD2 (7 bases). Per germline, CDR1 MNHEY and CDR2 SVGEGT. Trimming shortened V by 2 bases and J by 4 bases, and 15 bases separated the two germline ends. The CDR3 runs to 15 residues. The CDR3 spells CASSYDRGAFYEQYF. DNA of the CDR3: TGTGCCAGCAGTTACGATCGGGGGGCATTTTACGAGCAGTACTTC.

Note on this clonotype: An end of the junction differs from the germline gene, which may be a read error. CDR3 in DNA: TGCAGCGTTGAAGACTCCGGGACTCCCAAGTACGAACAGTACTTC. Encoded protein: CSVEDSGTPKYEQYF. The V and J genes are TRBV29-1 and TRBJ2-7; TRBD2 might be the D (6 bases). CDR1 and CDR2 from the germline V gene are SQVTM and ANQGSEA. The CDR3 has 15 amino acids.

This clonotype was seen only once. Since the CDR3 does not end with the conserved phenylalanine or tryptophan, this likely comes from a read error. Because the CDR3's place on the DNA is in doubt, the DNA is left out and the CDR3 is given as listed by TCRdb. CDR3: CASSELFLRGELLL. J is TRBJ2-2 and V is TRBV6-1. Germline V lookup: CDR1 MNHNS, CDR2 SASEGT. With termini counted, the CDR3 has 14 amino acids.

This clonotype was seen at least ten times. The V and J genes are TRBV7-8 and TRBJ1-1, with D possibly matching TRBD1 (5 bases). V was clipped by 1 base and J by 13 bases, with 19 bases between them. Germline V gene sequence: CDR1 SGHVS, CDR2 FQNEAQ. The CDR3 has 14 amino acids. The CDR3 spells CASSLGGGTQSIFF. The CDR3 DNA reads TGTGCCAGCAGCTTAGGAGGAGGGACTCAATCCATTTTCTTT.

In regard to this clonotype: This may arise from a read error, as a much more abundant clone is one base away. The rearrangement joins TRBV28 to TRBJ2-1, with 7 nucleotides matching TRBD2. The germline gives CDR1 MDHEN, CDR2 SYDVKM. This CDR3 region has 14 residues. With 5 bases clipped from V and 9 bases from J, the junction kept 10 bases outside the gene matches. CDR3 DNA: TGTGCCAGCAGTCTAGTGGGAGGGCTCTTTGAGCAGTTCTTC. Translating it yields CASSLVGGLFEQFF.

Notes on this clonotype: The conserved phenylalanine or tryptophan normally closing the CDR3 is absent here, so this likely arose from a read error. The V and J genes are TRBV11-1 and TRBJ1-1; no clear D gene. Germline assignment: CDR1 SGHAT and CDR2 FQDESV (reference sequence). This CDR3 is built from 14 residues. Here the CDR3 reads CASSGEGRSTEAFI. The CDR3 bases are TGTGCAAGCAGCGGGGAAGGGCGGTCCACTGAAGCTTTCATT.

There are many counts of this clonotype. The V call is TRBV6-5, the J call TRBJ2-5; 8 positions agree with TRBD1. The CDR3 is 14 residues long. The V gene end was trimmed by 4 bases and the J gene end by 1 base; junction bases not matched to a gene: 2. The germline V gene has CDR1 MNHEY and CDR2 SVGAGI. The CDR3 DNA sequence: TGTGCCAGCAGTTGGGACAGGATCCAAGAGACCCAGTACTTC. Its translation is CASSWDRIQETQYF.

About this clonotype: This is likely a read error, given that the CDR3 carries no conserved phenylalanine or tryptophan at its end. This chain connects TRBV11-1 to TRBJ1-1, with D possibly being TRBD1 (6 bases). Per germline, CDR1 SGHAT and CDR2 FQDESV (reference sequence). CDR3 length equals 17 residues. CDR3 in amino acids: CASSLASGAPGDTEAFL. The DNA of the CDR3 is TGTGCCAGCAGCTTAGCGTCGGGTGCCCCCGGGGACACAGAAGCTTTCCTT.

This chain connects TRBV28 to TRBJ1-2; 8 bases fit TRBD1. This CDR3 has 16 residues. V gave up 2 bases and J gave up 4 bases; unmatched junction bases: 9. Germline assignment: CDR1 MDHEN and CDR2 SYDVKM. CDR3 in amino acids: CASSLMGQAGVYGYTF. Written as DNA, the CDR3 is TGTGCCAGCAGTTTAATGGGACAGGCGGGGGTCTATGGCTACACCTTC.

This clonotype was recorded once. One end of the junction fails to match germline, which may point to a read error. This chain joins TRBV10-2 and TRBJ1-2; no definite D call. Germline CDR1 and CDR2: WSHSY and SAAADI. The CDR3 length is 11 residues. The CDR3 DNA reads as TGCGTCAGCAAGACCGGTAGGGTAACCACCTTC. Residues: CVSKTGRVTTF.

Points on this clonotype: This likely comes from a read error, as the CDR3 has no conserved phenylalanine or tryptophan at its end. The rearrangement uses TRBV30 and TRBJ1-5; tentative D call: TRBD1 (5 bases). The V gene lost 3 bases and the J gene lost 2 bases, with 17 bases spanning the gap. The germline V gene encodes CDR1 GTSNPN and CDR2 SVGIG (reference sequence). The CDR3 has 16 residues. The CDR3 loop reads CAWRGGTGGGNQPQHS. The CDR3 DNA reads as TGTGCCTGGAGGGGGGGGACCGGCGGGGGCAATCAGCCCCAGCATTCT.

On this clonotype: At one boundary the junction diverges from the germline segment, which might be a read error. Here the CDR3 reads CASNRAAGTKNNQYF. CDR3 DNA sequence: TGTGCCAGCAATCGGGCCGCAGGGACCAAAAACAATCAGTACTTC. V is TRBV12-3 or TRBV12-4 and J is TRBJ2-4; tentatively, D is TRBD1 or TRBD2 (5 bases each). CDR3 length equals 15 residues.

This clonotype was detected a few times. This sequence may be a read error, since a much larger clone differs from it by one base. This chain uses TRBV5-6 with TRBJ2-7; D unclear. This CDR3 spans 11 amino acids. Germline lookup yields CDR1 SGHDT and CDR2 YYEEEE. V dropped 4 bases and J dropped 8 bases, with 10 bases sitting between them. The CDR3 DNA follows: TGTGCCAGCAGCGCTGTTTACAAGCAGTACTTC. It encodes CASSAVYKQYF.

Concerning this clonotype itself: One end of the junction varies from germline; a read error may be responsible. V gene TRBV11-3 combines with J gene TRBJ2-1, with TRBD2 identical over 10 bases. The CDR3 extends over 15 amino acids. Germline V CDR1 and CDR2: SGHNT, YENEEA. For the CDR3, the DNA is TGTGCCGGCAGCTTAGGAACTAGCGGGAAGCTTGTGCGGTTCTTC. Its translation: CAGSLGTSGKLVRFF.

This clonotype was counted between two and nine times. A much more abundant neighbour one base away suggests this may be a read error. The chain joins TRBV29-1 to TRBJ2-3, with 11 bases fitting TRBD2. Germline V gene data show CDR1 as SQVTM and CDR2 as ANQGSEA. V was clipped by 7 bases and J by 3 bases; unmatched bases: 9. The CDR3 extends over 15 amino acids. The CDR3 region is CSGRVSGRGTDTQYF. The CDR3 nucleotides are TGCAGCGGCCGGGTTAGCGGGAGGGGTACAGATACGCAGTATTTT.

On this clonotype itself: A read error may explain this, as a much larger clone is one base away. CDR3 sequence reads: CASSNPGTVVNEQIF. CDR3 nucleotides: TGTGCCAGCAGTAACCCCGGGACAGTCGTCAATGAGCAGATCTTC. V is TRBV28 and J is TRBJ2-1, with 7 bases identical to TRBD1. The CDR3 totals 15 residues. Germline V gene lookup returns CDR1 MDHEN and CDR2 SYDVKM.

This clonotype was seen at least ten times. This chain joins TRBV6-1 and TRBJ2-3; the match to TRBD1 covers 8 bases. V gave up 4 bases and J gave up 1 base; unmatched junction bases: 1. CDR1 is MNHNS, CDR2 SASEGT, per germline. The CDR3 has 14 amino acids. CDR3 protein: CASSVTGGTDTQYF. As DNA, the CDR3 is TGTGCCAGCAGTGTGACAGGGGGCACAGATACGCAGTATTTT.

This clonotype was recorded many times. The J gene is TRBJ1-6, the V gene TRBV12-3 or TRBV12-4; 7 positions agree with TRBD1. V dropped 6 bases and J dropped 5; count of bases not matched to a gene: 4. This CDR3 has 14 residues. The CDR3 is CASRLGTDNSPLHF. CDR3 coding DNA: TGTGCCAGCAGGCTCGGGACAGATAATTCACCCCTCCACTTT.

The rearrangement uses TRBV11-2 and TRBJ2-3; D not certain. Germline CDR1 SGHAT, CDR2 FQNNGV. The CDR3 is 13 residues long. V was cut by 0 bases and J by 8 bases, with 9 bases left in between. The CDR3: CASSLDQEGTQYF. The DNA of the CDR3 is TGTGCCAGCAGCTTAGATCAAGAAGGTACGCAGTATTTT.

With regard to this clonotype: At one end the junction does not follow the germline gene, possibly because of a read error. The chain carries TRBV11-2 and TRBJ1-2; D is uncertain. Germline-derived CDR1 and CDR2 are SGHAT and FQNNGV. The CDR3 length is 14 residues. CDR3 in DNA: TGTGTCAGCAGCTTAAACCGGGGATTCTATGGCTACACGTTC. It yields the protein CVSSLNRGFYGYTF.

This clonotype was counted a few times. Because it lacks the conserved phenylalanine or tryptophan at the end, this CDR3 is likely a read error. The J gene is TRBJ2-2, the V gene TRBV11-2; D call uncertain. Trimming took 3 bases from V and 5 from J, leaving 7 bases between them. CDR3 length equals 13 residues. Germline V lookup: CDR1 SGHAT, CDR2 FQNNGV. CDR3 in amino acids: CASSFDRTGELFL. The CDR3 coding sequence is TGTGCCAGCAGCTTTGATAGGACCGGGGAGCTGTTTCTT.